The 2 T cell receptor beta chains below were found in one sample sequenced in a study of blood T cell repertoires in COVID-19. Sequencing was performed with immunoSEQ multiplex PCR; in TCRdb, only in-frame clones are kept and a portion is missing. The repertoire consists of 360,000 or so clones, with approximately 89% occurring once and the leading ten covering 3% to 4%. The sequencing input was peripheral blood. These receptors all stem from a woman aged 55-70 years with COVID-19, enrolled during active disease.

This clone is a singleton in its sample. The rearrangement links TRBV7-2 to TRBJ2-6; D gene uncertain. Trimming removed 4 bases at V and 0 bases at J, with 7 bases between. There are 15 residues in the CDR3. Germline V CDR1 and CDR2: SGHTA, FQGNSA. CDR3 sequence: CASSSGISGANVLTF. Written as DNA, the CDR3 is TGTGCCAGCAGCTCAGGTATCTCTGGGGCCAACGTCCTGACTTTC.

Worth noting for this clone: The same CDR3 also results from other DNA sequences found in this sample. This sequence joins TRBV9 and TRBJ2-3, with D possibly being TRBD2 (5 bases). V lost 5 bases and J lost 2, with 15 bases in between. This CDR3 has 15 residues. Germline CDR1 reads SGDLS; CDR2 reads YYNGEE. The CDR3: CASSPDGLDTDTQYF. The DNA for the CDR3 is TGTGCCAGCAGTCCCGATGGACTGGACACAGATACGCAGTATTTT.